This T cell receptor (beta chain) was recovered during a study of T cell responses to AZD1222 COVID-19 vaccine. A note on this clone: Its antigen is unknown.

Germline V gene data show CDR1 as KGHSH and CDR2 as LQKENI. The CDR3 extends over 15 amino acids. V shed 1 base and J shed 6 bases, with 13 bases lying between them. Broader study findings: The study reported that nearly half of spike-specific TCRs target unmutated variant regions.

The method was immunoSEQ multiplex PCR; TCRdb's version includes in-frame clones alone and lacks a portion of them. Of about 180,000 clones in the sample, around 90% are singletons; the top ten hold around a tenth. V and J are TRBV18 and TRBJ2-4, with D tentatively TRBD1 (5 bases). This receptor was obtained from an adult who received the AZD1222 COVID-19 vaccine. The sequences come from peripheral blood, collected 28 days after the second AZD1222 dose. This chain's CDR3 is CASSPRQGAVNIQYF. CDR3 coding DNA: TGTGCCAGCTCACCACGACAAGGGGCGGTAAACATTCAGTACTTC.